The text below deals with one T cell receptor beta chain. Its antigen remains unidentified. TCRdb called the 5' RACE reads again in MiXCR, with one record for every CDR3 protein. The data show about 520,000 distinct CDR3 sequences, less than 25% seen once. This sample is part of a study of identical twins. Study-wide results and caveats: Out-of-frame beta sequences exhibited a weaker degree of excess twin sharing.

The germline V gene has CDR1 MNHNS and CDR2 SASEGT. The CDR3 contains 14 residues. Trimming took 5 bases from V and 6 from J, leaving 13 bases between them. These data were likewise used in another study, on T cells expressing NK-cell markers. As reported in that work: Five or six donors showed dominant NKG2C+ clonotypes comprising about 1.0-7.5% of their CD8+ T cells. In several donors, these clonotypes also led the CD3+CD56-NKG2C+ fraction. It was still unclear whether expanded NKG2C+ T cell clones were HCMV specific.

Specimen: CD4+ T cells sorted from blood. The chain recombines TRBV6-1 with TRBJ2-2, with D possibly matching TRBD1 (7 bases). The sequence came from a woman younger than 30 in good health. DNA for the CDR3: TGTGCCAGCAGTCCTACAGGGGAGGCCGGGGAGCTGTTTTTT. Protein sequence: CASSPTGEAGELFF.